Sequencing of this T cell receptor (beta chain) was carried out in a study of T cells in Graves' hyperthyroidism and ophthalmopathy. Germline CDR1 LNHDA, CDR2 SQIVND (reference sequence). The CDR3 has 13 residues. The J segment lost 11 bases and the V segment lost 7 bases, leaving 5 bases of the junction unmatched. Authors of the study amplified TCR beta CDR3 regions from RNA transcripts. Carried out on the TCR CDR3, a first-round RT-PCR used the HTBI primer set. MiXCR was run by TCRdb on the multiplex PCR reads, yielding one entry per CDR3 protein. The sample has hundreds of thousands of distinct CDR3 sequences, 46% seen once.

The sequence was obtained from a woman aged 18-29 years with Graves' hyperthyroidism. Material: peripheral blood or thyroid tissue (not recorded which). V and J are TRBV19 and TRBJ1-6; 10 positions agree with TRBD1. CDR3: CASNRDRGTPLHF. DNA for the CDR3: TGTGCCAGTAACCGGGACAGGGGTACACCCCTCCACTTT.